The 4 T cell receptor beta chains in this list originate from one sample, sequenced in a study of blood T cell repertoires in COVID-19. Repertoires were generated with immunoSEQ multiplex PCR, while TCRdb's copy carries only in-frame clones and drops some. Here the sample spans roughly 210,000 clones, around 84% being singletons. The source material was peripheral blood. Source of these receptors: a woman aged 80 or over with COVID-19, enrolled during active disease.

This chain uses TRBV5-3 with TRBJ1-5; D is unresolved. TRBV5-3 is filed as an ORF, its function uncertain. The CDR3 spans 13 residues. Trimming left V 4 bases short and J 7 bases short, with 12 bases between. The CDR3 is CARSVLPGQPQHF. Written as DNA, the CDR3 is TGTGCCAGAAGCGTACTACCGGGACAGCCCCAGCATTTT.

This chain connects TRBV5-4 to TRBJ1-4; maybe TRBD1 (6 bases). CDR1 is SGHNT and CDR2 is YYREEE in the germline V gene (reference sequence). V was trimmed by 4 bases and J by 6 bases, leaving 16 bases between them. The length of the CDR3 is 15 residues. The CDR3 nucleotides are TGTGCCAGCAGCCTAACAGGGAAGAACGATGAAAAACTGTTTTTT. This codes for CASSLTGKNDEKLFF.

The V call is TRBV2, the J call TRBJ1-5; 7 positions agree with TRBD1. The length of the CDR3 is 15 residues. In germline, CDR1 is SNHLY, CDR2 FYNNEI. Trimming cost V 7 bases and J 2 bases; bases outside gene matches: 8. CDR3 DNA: TGTGCCAGCAACCAAGGACAGGCCCGCAATCAGCCCCAGCATTTT. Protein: CASNQGQARNQPQHF.

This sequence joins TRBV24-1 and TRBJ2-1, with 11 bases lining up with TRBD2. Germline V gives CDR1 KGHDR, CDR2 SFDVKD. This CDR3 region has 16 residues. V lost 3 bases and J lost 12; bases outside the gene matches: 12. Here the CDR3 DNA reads TGTGCCACCAGTGATACGACTAGCGGGGCCCTAGGGATGCAGTTCTTC. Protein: CATSDTTSGALGMQFF.